This entry features one TCR beta chain sequence. Its binding antigen is unknown. No base quality information exists; no much larger clone differs at one position. High-throughput TCRbeta CDR3 sequencing of frozen genomic DNA was performed by immunoSEQ, with PCR amplification, mapping, bias correction and internal controls included. The original pipeline was this. Productive rearrangements were retained, and unique TCRbeta sequences were defined by the CDR3 nucleotide sequence together with the V and J gene. For a sequence to be called donor-reactive, it needed a frequency of at least 0.01% and at least 5-fold expansion in CFSE-low cells compared with unstimulated pre-transplant cells. Minimum frequency thresholds were set for each subject based on the unstimulated sample with the lowest template count, ensuring at least 90% detection power. Repertoire turnover was measured by Jensen-Shannon divergence between the top 1000 TCRbeta sequences post- and pre-transplant. Changes in detection of donor-reactive sequences were tested with two-sided Fisher's exact tests. The clones in this table, taken by TCRdb from immuneACCESS, are in-frame only. Not every clone is retained; where verified, under half of the shortfall comes from an unresolved V gene, and the cause of the rest is unknown. That table supplies the V and J calls and clone size; D and trimming were determined from the DNA. The sample table holds 55,000 to 75,000 clones, of which 92% were seen once. The ten biggest clones cover approximately 0.92% of the sample.

Thawed unstimulated PBMCs were stained for CD3, CD4 and CD8 and FACS-sorted into CD3+CD4+ and CD3+CD8+ populations. Each of the 8 studied subjects was randomized to immunosuppression withdrawal. The Qiagen DNeasy Blood and Tissue Kit was used for isolation of genomic DNA. This sample stems from a study of T cell clones after liver transplantation (dated by TCRdb to between 2018 and 2020). About the study as a whole: The samples were obtained from ITN030ST, a randomized trial that attempted immunosuppression withdrawal within 2 years after liver transplantation. Donor-reactive T cell clones were identified by TCRbeta sequencing after a pre-transplant mixed lymphocyte reaction and then tracked in post-transplant blood. As an antigen-independent comparator for donor-reactive sequences, third party-reactive TCRbeta sequences were also identified from pre-transplant MLRs. Three of the eight recipients were HCV-positive; the others were transplanted for non-autoimmune, non-viral indications. Subjects received no induction therapy and standard immunosuppression until randomization at 12-24 months post-transplant. To count as tolerant, a recipient had to stay completely off immunosuppression for at least one year without liver enzymes climbing beyond twice the upper limit of normal. Blood samples were collected pre-transplant, pre-randomization before withdrawal, and post-randomization after either full withdrawal or failed withdrawal. Of the 8 liver transplant recipients making up the studied cohort, 3 were classified as tolerant and 5 as non-tolerant.

General study outcomes and caveats: The conclusions were preliminary, being limited by small, heterogeneous patient numbers and by non-standardized post-transplant time points. Low numbers of available donor cells limited the measurable donor-reactive repertoire in a couple of subjects. Donor-reactive sequences declined more than third party-reactive ones, suggesting partial antigen-specific deletion unrelated to withdrawal success. Without allograft tissue specimens, donor-reactive T cells may have migrated into the graft rather than being deleted. In most of the 8 subjects, regardless of tolerance or HCV status, circulating donor-reactive CD4 TCRbeta sequences dropped significantly post-transplant. When repertoire turnover was taken into account, detection of donor-reactive sequences was significantly reduced in 7 of 8 subjects for CD4 and in 8 of 8 subjects for CD8.

V was cut back by 1 base and J by 3 bases, leaving a gap of 10 bases between them. There are 14 amino acids in the CDR3, from cysteine to phenylalanine inclusive. Only the CDR3 DNA is retained, 42 bases long and in frame from the first base. According to the germline V gene, CDR1 reads MNHNS and CDR2 reads SASEGT. Here the sequenced sample was CD4+ T cells from blood, taken less than 27 months after liver transplant. The clonotype originates from a human patient who received a liver transplant. In transplant recipients, some T cells may be of donor rather than host origin. The chain joins TRBV6-1 to TRBJ2-7, with no D gene named confidently. Here is the DNA: TGTGCCAGCAGTGAAGGAGGCTACGGCTACGAGCAGTACTTC. Translated, it reads CASSEGGYGYEQYF.